This T cell receptor (beta chain) stems from a study of T cell responses to AZD1222 COVID-19 vaccine. Whole-study findings and limits: Receipt of two AZD1222 doses was followed by a rise in Spike-specific TCR breadth and depth. Within unmutated variant regions lay the reported targets of nearly half of spike-specific TCRs. The donor cohort was predominantly white British with a female majority, and clonal diversity may have been underestimated.

Germline V gene sequence: CDR1 KGHSH, CDR2 LQKENI. The CDR3 has 15 residues. Trimming removed 0 bases at V and 6 bases at J, with 9 bases between. As to this clone: Its matching antigen is unknown.

Profiled with immunoSEQ multiplex PCR; TCRdb holds only in-frame clones, not every one. This table has approximately 150,000 clones, roughly 93% appearing once. The chain has TRBV18 and TRBJ1-6; no reliable D call. Sequences were derived from peripheral blood, sampled on day 0 of AZD1222 vaccination. This TCR was sampled from an adult in good health. CDR3 residues: CASSPPGGINSPLHF. CDR3 DNA sequence: TGTGCCAGCTCACCACCTGGCGGGATTAATTCACCCCTCCACTTT.